These 26 T cell receptor beta chains were sequenced from one sample in a study of PD-L1 blockade in urothelial cancer. Only in-frame clones appear in the TCRdb table, and some are missing; sequencing was by immunoSEQ multiplex PCR. In the table there are approximately 52,000 clones, approximately 75% of which are singletons. The starting material was PBMCs, obtained around atezolizumab (anti-PD-L1) treatment. These receptors came from a man between 70 and 80 years old with urothelial cancer.

This clone was recorded at least ten times. The V gene is TRBV4-2, the J gene TRBJ1-1; maybe TRBD1 (6 bases). The CDR3 is 16 amino acids. Per the germline V gene, CDR1 is LGHNA and CDR2 is YNFKEQ. V lost 1 base and J lost 1, with 13 bases in between. CDR3 coding DNA: TGTGCCAGCAGCCAAGGAGGACGGGGACAGAACACTGAAGCTTTCTTT. Translation gives CASSQGGRGQNTEAFF.

The chain uses TRBV6-1 and TRBJ2-7; 7 nucleotides match TRBD1. After removal of 4 bases from V and 2 bases from J, the junction contained 8 bases not matched to a gene. From germline, CDR1 is MNHNS and CDR2 SASEGT. This CDR3 region has 15 residues. CDR3 sequence (DNA): TGTGCCAGCAGTGGACGACAGGGAGCTACCTACGAGCAGTACTTC. It codes for CASSGRQGATYEQYF.

CDR3 residues: CASGRSSHDRGGAGELFF. Written as DNA, the CDR3 is TGTGCTAGTGGTCGATCCTCCCACGACAGGGGGGGAGCCGGGGAGCTGTTTTTT. The chain is built from TRBV12-5 and TRBJ2-2, with TRBD1 matching over 9 bases. The germline CDR1 and CDR2 sequences are LGHNT and FRNRAP. V lost 5 bases and J lost 6; bases outside the gene matches: 16. CDR3 length: 18 residues.

This clone was seen only a few times. The chain uses TRBV2 and TRBJ2-7, with D perhaps matching TRBD2 (5 bases). The CDR3 is 11 residues long. Trimming shortened V by 8 bases and J by 4 bases, and 9 bases separated the two germline ends. CDR1 and CDR2 (germline): SNHLY, FYNNEI. The CDR3 region is CASCREYEQYF. The DNA of the CDR3 is TGTGCCAGCTGCCGGGAATACGAGCAGTACTTC.

V and J are TRBV10-3 and TRBJ2-2; D perhaps matches TRBD2 (6 bases). This CDR3 has 16 residues. Germline V gene lookup returns CDR1 ENHRY and CDR2 SYGVKD. Trimming cost V 4 bases and J 1 base, with 13 bases left between them. The CDR3 region is CAISAAGRGNTGELFF. The CDR3 DNA follows: TGTGCCATCAGTGCGGCGGGACGGGGGAACACCGGGGAGCTGTTTTTT.

The genes are TRBV6-5 and TRBJ2-7; perhaps TRBD2 as D (5 bases). V was clipped by 6 bases and J by 7 bases, with 22 bases between them. The CDR3 is 15 residues long. Germline CDR1 MNHEY, CDR2 SVGAGI. The CDR3 spells CASSSGRGIWGEQYF. As DNA, the CDR3 is TGTGCCAGCAGCTCGGGGAGAGGGATTTGGGGAGAGCAGTACTTC.

V and J are TRBV5-4 and TRBJ2-5, with 10 positions matching TRBD2. CDR3 size: 16 residues. Germline CDR1 SGHNT, CDR2 YYREEE (reference sequence). V trimming: 4 bases; J trimming: 1 base; junction bases outside the gene matches: 7. Here the CDR3 reads CASSRASGGRQETQYF. The CDR3 DNA is TGTGCCAGCAGCAGGGCTAGCGGGGGCCGCCAAGAGACCCAGTACTTC.

The rearrangement uses TRBV5-6 and TRBJ2-1; 7 bases agree with TRBD2. CDR1 and CDR2 from the germline V gene are SGHDT and YYEEEE. V dropped 5 bases and J dropped 8; count of bases not matched to a gene: 13. The CDR3 contains 15 residues. CDR3 protein: CASRVWGRAVDEQFF. The DNA for the CDR3 is TGTGCCAGCAGAGTCTGGGGGAGGGCCGTCGATGAGCAGTTCTTC.

V is TRBV6-5 and J is TRBJ1-4, with unresolved D. Trimming pared 0 bases from V and 4 bases from J, leaving 9 bases between. The CDR3 has 15 amino acids. Germline CDR1 is MNHEY and CDR2 is SVGAGI. CDR3 protein: CASSYSRGNNEKLFF. Here the CDR3 DNA reads TGTGCCAGCAGTTACTCGAGAGGGAATAATGAAAAACTGTTTTTT.

This rearrangement joins TRBV21-1 to TRBJ1-4. TRBV21-1 is a known pseudogene. The CDR3 totals 17 residues. The CDR3 coding sequence is TGTGCCAGCAGCAAAAATGGGGCGAGGGCCCGGGGGGGAAAACTGTTTTTT. This encodes CASSKNGARARGGKLFF.

The chain carries TRBV9 and TRBJ2-1; a weak D match, TRBD2 (6 bases). CDR3 length equals 16 residues. CDR1 SGDLS and CDR2 YYNGEE come from the germline V gene. Trimming removed 3 bases at V and 0 bases at J, with 13 bases between. The CDR3 DNA sequence: TGTGCCAGCAGCGGCCACGCGGGAAGCTCCTACAATGAGCAGTTCTTC. It translates to CASSGHAGSSYNEQFF.

This clone appeared a single time. The chain joins TRBV7-2 to TRBJ2-1; 12 positions match TRBD2. The V gene's germline CDR1 is SGHTA and CDR2 FQGNSA. The CDR3 has 17 amino acids. Germline trimming cut 0 bases from V and 7 bases from J; bases unmatched to any gene: 7. The CDR3 DNA follows: TGTGCCAGCAGCTTAGCTAAGACTAGCGGGAGTATGAATGAGCAGTTCTTC. Protein product: CASSLAKTSGSMNEQFF.

V gene TRBV9 combines with J gene TRBJ2-5; D is possibly TRBD2 (5 bases). This CDR3 spans 13 amino acids. The V and J ends lost 4 bases and 0 bases respectively, with 7 bases between them. CDR1 is SGDLS, CDR2 YYNGEE, per germline. The CDR3 region is CASSQRNQETQYF. The CDR3 DNA sequence: TGTGCCAGCAGCCAGCGGAACCAAGAGACCCAGTACTTC.

The chain combines TRBV4-1 with TRBJ2-7, with 9 bases aligning to TRBD1. Trimming removed 5 bases from V and 7 bases from J; junction bases left unmatched: 12. Germline CDR1 and CDR2: MGHRA and YSYEKL. The CDR3 spans 15 residues. The CDR3 sequence: CASSTRTGATGEQYF. The CDR3 DNA sequence: TGCGCCAGCAGCACCAGGACAGGGGCCACGGGGGAGCAGTACTTC.

The chain carries TRBV7-2 and TRBJ2-2; D remains unclear. V dropped 5 bases and J dropped 2 bases, with 3 bases sitting between them. This CDR3 has 12 residues. CDR1 SGHTA and CDR2 FQGNSA come from the germline V gene. The CDR3 here is CASSLNTGELFF. The CDR3 coding sequence is TGTGCCAGCAGCCTAAACACCGGGGAGCTGTTTTTT.

This chain joins TRBV5-6 and TRBJ2-5; 7 bases match TRBD2. V was pared by 8 bases and J by 5 bases, with 12 bases of the junction left unmatched. CDR1 is SGHDT and CDR2 is YYEEEE in the germline V gene. CDR3 length: 14 amino acids. CDR3 sequence reads: CASWAGDPRETQYF. The CDR3 nucleotides read TGTGCCAGTTGGGCGGGGGATCCTCGGGAGACCCAGTACTTC.

The V gene is TRBV5-1, the J gene TRBJ2-1; no clear D gene. Germline V lookup: CDR1 SGHRS, CDR2 YFSETQ. There are 14 residues in the CDR3. V was trimmed by 4 bases and J by 0 bases, leaving 8 bases between them. Here the CDR3 DNA reads TGCGCCAGCAGCATGATGAGCTCCTACAATGAGCAGTTCTTC. Protein product: CASSMMSSYNEQFF.

The chain recombines TRBV7-2 with TRBJ1-3; tentatively, D is TRBD1 (5 bases). Trimming removed 4 bases from V and 4 bases from J, with 17 bases in between. The CDR3 is 16 residues long. Germline CDR1 SGHTA, CDR2 FQGNSA. The CDR3 DNA sequence: TGTGCCAGCAGCTCCCCCGGGGGAGGGAAAGGAAACACCATATATTTT. This encodes CASSSPGGGKGNTIYF.

The V and J genes are TRBV5-4 and TRBJ2-4; 8 nucleotides line up with TRBD1. Germline V gene data show CDR1 as SGHNT and CDR2 as YYREEE (reference sequence). The CDR3 is 16 amino acids. With 2 bases clipped from V and 0 bases from J, the junction kept 4 bases outside the gene matches. The CDR3 DNA sequence: TGTGCCAGCAGCTTCGGACAGGGCCTAGCCAAAAACATTCAGTACTTC. Its translation: CASSFGQGLAKNIQYF. Drawing the rest from reference TRBV5-4 and TRBJ2-4, the complete variable domain is ETGVTQSPTHLIKTRGQQVTLRCSSQSGHNTVSWYQQALGQGPQFIFQYYREEENGRGNFPPRFSGLQFPNYSSELNVNALELDDSALYLCASSFGQGLAKNIQYFGAGTRLSVL.

This rearrangement joins TRBV11-2 to TRBJ2-4; unclear D gene. Germline loops: CDR1 SGHAT, CDR2 FQNNGV. With 5 bases removed from V and 7 bases from J, the gap between germline ends came to 15 bases. The length of the CDR3 is 14 residues. The CDR3 DNA reads as TGTGCCAGCAGCCACCAGGCCTCTGAGAACATTCAGTACTTC. Translating gives CASSHQASENIQYF.

V gene TRBV29-1 combines with J gene TRBJ2-1, with D possibly TRBD1 on 6 matching bases. This CDR3 region has 13 residues. The germline V gene has CDR1 SQVTM and CDR2 ANQGSEA. The ends were cut back, 3 bases at V and 8 bases at J, with 14 bases in the middle. The CDR3 here is CSVEAGVGDEQFF. The CDR3 DNA sequence: TGCAGCGTTGAGGCAGGGGTGGGCGATGAGCAGTTCTTC.

The rearrangement links TRBV2 to TRBJ2-2; D is perhaps TRBD2 (6 bases). V lost 7 bases, J lost 5 bases, and 11 bases lay in between. The germline gives CDR1 SNHLY, CDR2 FYNNEI. The CDR3 extends over 13 amino acids. This chain's CDR3 is CASTRLGTGELFF. In nucleotides, the CDR3 is TGTGCCAGCACTAGACTAGGGACCGGGGAGCTGTTTTTT.

Many counts were recorded for this clone. Written as DNA, the CDR3 is TGTGCCAGCAGCTTATCGGCAGGGGCAGGCGGCTACACCTTC. Translation gives CASSLSAGAGGYTF. The chain is built from TRBV7-9 and TRBJ1-2, with D maybe TRBD1 (6 bases). V shed 2 bases and J shed 8 bases, with 15 bases lying between them. Germline CDR1 and CDR2: SEHNR and FQNEAQ (reference sequence). The CDR3 totals 14 residues.

This sequence joins TRBV9 and TRBJ1-2; D possibly corresponds to TRBD1 (6 bases). Trimming took 3 bases from V and 4 from J, leaving 13 bases between them. This CDR3 is built from 14 residues. Germline lookup yields CDR1 SGDLS and CDR2 YYNGEE. CDR3 residues: CASSAQGSGYGYTF. The DNA of the CDR3 is TGTGCCAGCAGCGCGCAGGGGAGTGGCTATGGCTACACCTTC. Full variable domain (outside the CDR3, taken from reference TRBV9 and TRBJ1-2): DSGVTQTPKHLITATGQRVTLRCSPRSGDLSVYWYQQSLDQGLQFLIQYYNGEERAKGNILERFSAQQFPDLHSELNLSSLELGDSALYFCASSAQGSGYGYTFGSGTRLTVV.

The V call is TRBV5-1, the J call TRBJ2-5; 7 positions agree with TRBD1. This CDR3 is 14 amino acids long. With 1 base clipped from V and 2 bases from J, the junction kept 2 bases outside the gene matches. CDR1 and CDR2 from the germline V gene are SGHRS and YFSETQ. In DNA, the CDR3 is TGCGCCAGCAGCTTGACGGGACAGCAAGAGACCCAGTACTTC. As protein: CASSLTGQQETQYF.

V gene TRBV6-5 combines with J gene TRBJ2-5; D might be TRBD1 (5 bases). The end of the DNA is better explained by TRBJ2-7, so the J call may be wrong. Germline V CDR1 and CDR2: MNHEY, SVGAGI. The CDR3 consists of 15 residues. This CDR3 reads CASRLNRKSSYEQYF. The CDR3 DNA reads TGTGCCAGCAGACTAAACAGGAAAAGCTCCTACGAGCAGTACTTC.